This TCR beta chain was obtained from a study of CD8 T cells in ankylosing spondylitis. Points from the study as a whole: Reported data indicate significant enrichment of disease-linked clones within matched ankylosing spondylitis synovial fluid. Made up of several highly homologous variants, a TCR beta motif appeared characteristic of ankylosing spondylitis blood.

In this sample, this clonotype turned up a few times. The antigen remains undetermined. This CDR3 spans 16 amino acids. The J segment lost 4 bases and the V segment lost 0 bases, leaving 5 bases of the junction unmatched. From germline, CDR1 is SGHRS and CDR2 YFSETQ. Scientists made TCR beta libraries using quantitative 5'-RACE with molecular barcodes. TCRdb reanalysed the 5' RACE reads using MiXCR and keeps one entry per CDR3 protein. The table has some 800,000 distinct CDR3 sequences, 12% seen once; the top ten hold less than 0.65%. The clonotype comes from a male donor with ankylosing spondylitis. Sample: blood, either unsorted or a sorted T cell fraction (not recorded which). The gene calls are TRBV5-1 and TRBJ2-3; 10 bases fit TRBD1. The CDR3 sequence is CASSLARTGGSDTQYF. CDR3 sequence (DNA): TGCGCCAGCAGCTTGGCGAGGACAGGGGGTTCAGATACGCAGTATTTT.